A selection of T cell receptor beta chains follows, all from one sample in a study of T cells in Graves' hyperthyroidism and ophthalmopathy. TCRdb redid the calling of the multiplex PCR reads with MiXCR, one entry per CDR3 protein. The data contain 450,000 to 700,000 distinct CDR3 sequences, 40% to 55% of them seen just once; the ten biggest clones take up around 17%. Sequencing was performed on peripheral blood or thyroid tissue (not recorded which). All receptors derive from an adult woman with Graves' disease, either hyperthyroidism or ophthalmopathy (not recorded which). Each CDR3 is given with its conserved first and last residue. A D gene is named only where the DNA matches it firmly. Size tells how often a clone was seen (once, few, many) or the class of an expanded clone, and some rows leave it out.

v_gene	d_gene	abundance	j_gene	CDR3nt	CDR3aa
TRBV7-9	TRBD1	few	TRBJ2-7	TGTGCCAGCAGCTTAGGGGACAGTGAGCAGTACTTC	CASSLGDSEQYF
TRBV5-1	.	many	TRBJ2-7	TGCGCCAGCAGTTCACTACCAACTCAGCACGAGCAGTACTTC	CASSSLPTQHEQYF
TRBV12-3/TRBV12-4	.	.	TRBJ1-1	TGTGCCAGCAGTCCGGGTTGGGATGAAGCTTTCTTT	CASSPGWDEAFF
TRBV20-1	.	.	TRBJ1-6	TGCAGTGCTAGAGATCTAGGGGATACACCCCTCCACTTT	CSARDLGDTPLHF
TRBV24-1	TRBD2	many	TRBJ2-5	TGTGCCACCAGTGATGAGGCTAGCGGGAGAAGAGCCAATCAAGAGACCCAGTACTTC	CATSDEASGRRANQETQYF
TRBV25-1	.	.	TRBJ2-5	TGTGCCAGCAGTGAGGTCGGTTTGGAGACCCAGTACTTC	CASSEVGLETQYF
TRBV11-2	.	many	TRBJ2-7	TGTGCCAGCAGCTCCCCCGGACAGTTCTACGAGCAGTACTTC	CASSSPGQFYEQYF
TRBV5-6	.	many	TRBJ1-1	TGTGCCAGCAGCTTGGGTTGGGGGAACACTGAAGCTTTCTTT	CASSLGWGNTEAFF
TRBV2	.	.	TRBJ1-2	TGTGCCAGCATTCAGGGATCCGACTATGGCTACACCTTC	CASIQGSDYGYTF
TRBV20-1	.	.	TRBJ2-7	TGCAGCGTTGGGTCAGGGCGACCTACGAGGCAGTACTTC	CSVGSGRPTRQYF
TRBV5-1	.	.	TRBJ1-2	TGCGCCAGCAGCACCCAGACGGAGCCAACCGGGGATGGCTACACCTTC	CASSTQTEPTGDGYTF
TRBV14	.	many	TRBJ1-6	TGTGCCAGCAGCCCAGGGATGGGGATAAGCTCCTATAATTCACCCCTCCACTTT	CASSPGMGISSYNSPLHF
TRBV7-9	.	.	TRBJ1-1	TGTGCCAGCAGTGAACCAGTTACATCGACAAAAAACACTGAAGCTTTCTTT	CASSEPVTSTKNTEAFF
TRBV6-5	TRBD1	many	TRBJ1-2	TGTGCCAGCAGTAGACAGGGGGCACATGGCTACACCTTC	CASSRQGAHGYTF
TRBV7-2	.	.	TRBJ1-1	TGTGCCAGCAGTTTGGGGGGGTTGGGCACTGAAGCTTTCTTT	CASSLGGLGTEAFF
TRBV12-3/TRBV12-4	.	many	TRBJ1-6	TGTGCCAGCAGTATCTCCGGGGACTCACCCCTCCACTTT	CASSISGDSPLHF
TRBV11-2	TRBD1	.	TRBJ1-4	TGTGCCAGCAGTCGAAGGACAGCCCGGGACAGGGAAAAACTGTTTTTT	CASSRRTARDREKLFF
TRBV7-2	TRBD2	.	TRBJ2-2	TGTGCCAGCAGCCAATTTAGCGGGGGGAACACCGGGGAGCTGTTTTTT	CASSQFSGGNTGELFF
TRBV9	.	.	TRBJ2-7	TGTGCCAGCAGCGTAGGCGTCGGGACCTACGAGCAGTACTTC	CASSVGVGTYEQYF
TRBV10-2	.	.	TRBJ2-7	TGTGCCAGCAGTCACCGGGGCCTCAGACCCAACTACGAGCAGTACTTC	CASSHRGLRPNYEQYF
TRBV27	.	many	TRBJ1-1	TGTGCCAGCAGACCTATAAAGGGGACCCACACTGAAGCTTTCTTT	CASRPIKGTHTEAFF
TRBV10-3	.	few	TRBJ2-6	TGTGCCATCAGTGAGCAGTACTCTGGGGCCAACGTCCTGACTTTC	CAISEQYSGANVLTF
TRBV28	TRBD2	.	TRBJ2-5	TGTGCCATGGGAGGGTCCCGCCACCTCCAAGAGACCCAGTACTTC	CAMGGSRHLQETQYF
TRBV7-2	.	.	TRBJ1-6	TGTGCCAGCAGCTCGAACCCCGGGAATTCACCCCTCCACTTT	CASSSNPGNSPLHF
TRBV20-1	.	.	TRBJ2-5	TGCAGTGCTCAGGGGGGACGGCCACAAGAGACCCAGTACTTC	CSAQGGRPQETQYF
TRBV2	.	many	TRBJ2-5	TGTGCCAGCAGTGGTAGGGACTCTTTGGAGACCCAGTACTTC	CASSGRDSLETQYF
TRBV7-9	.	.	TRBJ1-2	TGTGTCAGCAGTCCTGACAGTCGGGAAGACGGCTACACCTTC	CVSSPDSREDGYTF